The rows below give T cell receptor beta chains drawn from one sample of a study of shared clonotypes between healthy human individuals. The repertoire was sequenced with immunoSEQ multiplex PCR; TCRdb's copy has only in-frame clones and lacks some. The sample shows about 450,000 clones, roughly 77% of them seen only once. Sequencing was performed on PBMCs. These receptors came from a woman between 40 and 55 years old in good health. Some clones in this sample may be carry-over from other donors' samples. Both conserved end residues are part of each CDR3. A D gene is named only where the DNA matches it firmly. Rows give clone size only sometimes, using once, few, many, or a class for an expanded clone.

J,D,size,V,CDR3,DNA
TRBJ2-1,TRBD2,.,TRBV7-9,CASSLAQGLAGRDEQFF,TGTGCCAGCAGCTTAGCCCAAGGACTAGCGGGTCGGGATGAGCAGTTCTTC
TRBJ2-7,.,few,TRBV29-1,CSVEIWGYEQYF,TGCAGCGTTGAAATCTGGGGATACGAGCAGTACTTC
TRBJ2-7,TRBD2,.,TRBV6-5,CASKPGLAGVYEQYF,TGTGCCAGCAAACCGGGACTAGCGGGAGTGTACGAGCAGTACTTC
TRBJ2-1,.,.,TRBV4-3,CASSQELVDIEQFF,TGCGCCAGCAGCCAAGAACTCGTGGATATTGAGCAGTTCTTC
TRBJ1-5,.,.,TRBV28,CASSWEVGNQPQHF,TGTGCCAGCAGTTGGGAAGTCGGCAATCAGCCCCAGCATTTT
TRBJ2-1,.,.,TRBV2,CASSEVWNLYNEQFF,TGTGCCAGCAGTGAAGTTTGGAATCTCTACAATGAGCAGTTCTTC
TRBJ1-4,TRBD1,.,TRBV6-1,CASSDDRGSEKLFF,TGTGCCAGCAGTGATGACAGGGGTAGTGAAAAACTGTTTTTT
TRBJ1-2,.,.,TRBV11-3,CAILYYGYTF,TGTGCCATTCTCTACTATGGCTACACCTTC
TRBJ1-4,.,.,TRBV6-5,CASVQTPATNEKLFF,TGTGCCAGCGTTCAGACACCGGCAACTAATGAAAAACTGTTTTTT
TRBJ2-1,.,.,TRBV4-3,CASSRDRGGYNEQFF,TGCGCCAGCAGCCGAGACAGGGGAGGGTACAATGAGCAGTTCTTC
TRBJ1-5,.,.,TRBV29-1,CSVDWGMGQPQHF,TGCAGCGTTGACTGGGGTATGGGTCAGCCCCAGCATTTT
TRBJ2-1,.,.,TRBV4-2,CASSQGGTSSYNEQFF,TGTGCCAGCAGCCAAGGAGGTACTAGTTCCTACAATGAGCAGTTCTTC
TRBJ2-5,TRBD2,.,TRBV6-6,CASRRGGTETQYF,TGTGCCAGCAGACGGGGGGGAACGGAGACCCAGTACTTC
TRBJ1-4,.,.,TRBV5-1,CASSLSGQWANEKLFF,TGCGCCAGCAGCTTGAGTGGACAGTGGGCTAATGAAAAACTGTTTTTT
TRBJ2-5,.,many,TRBV7-8,CASSSELGETQYF,TGTGCCAGCAGCTCGGAGTTGGGGGAGACCCAGTACTTC
TRBJ2-3,.,once,TRBV29-1,CSVAGADTQYF,TGCAGCGTTGCGGGGGCAGATACGCAGTATTTT
TRBJ2-7,.,.,TRBV5-4,CASSLGSETYEQYF,TGTGCCAGCAGCTTGGGTTCCGAGACCTACGAGCAGTACTTC
TRBJ2-2,TRBD2,.,TRBV11-1,CASSSGLGAGPVNTGELFF,TGTGCCAGCAGCTCCGGACTAGGGGCGGGGCCCGTGAACACCGGGGAGCTGTTTTTT
TRBJ2-1,.,.,TRBV30,CAWSGGWDHNEQFF,TGTGCCTGGAGTGGGGGGTGGGACCACAATGAGCAGTTCTTC